Here is one T cell receptor (beta chain) with its context. The record originates from a study of blood T cell repertoires in COVID-19. The wider study: Some COVID-19 samples were acute and others convalescent; all came from the United States, Italy and Spain.

How the authors handled the data: Estimated nucleated cell counts came from reference gene primer amplification. The table came from immunoSEQ multiplex PCR; TCRdb's copy has only in-frame clones and leaves some out. The V and J calls and the clone size are those of that table, but D and trimming were determined from the DNA. The repertoire consists of roughly 220,000 clones, with about nine tenths occurring once and the leading ten covering 3.5% to 4.5%. V dropped 7 bases and J dropped 7; count of bases not matched to a gene: 12. Germline values: CDR1 WSHSY, CDR2 SAAADI. The CDR3 runs 15 residues. Living in 20 to 30 US areas, the participants were between roughly 18 and 90 years of age.

The receptor was derived from a woman in her thirties or forties with acute COVID-19. This chain joins TRBV10-2 and TRBJ1-1; 10 bases align to TRBD1. The sequenced sample was PBMCs or T cells enriched from blood (not recorded which). CDR3 loop: CASTGDRGHASEAFF. The CDR3 nucleotides are TGCGCCAGCACTGGTGACAGGGGGCACGCTAGTGAAGCTTTCTTT.